This TCR beta chain was sequenced in a study of shared clonotypes between healthy human individuals. Germline V gene lookup returns CDR1 SGHTA and CDR2 FQGNSA. Trimming cost V 7 bases and J 7 bases, with 16 bases left between them. The length of the CDR3 is 14 residues. Study-wide points: Non-shared clonotypes displayed generation probabilities falling below those of clonotypes present in all four donors. The sole specimen, blood, was sampled, and tissue repertoires likely differ. Larger estimated richness was generally recorded for naive subsets relative to memory subsets.

In regard to this clone: Its antigen is unknown.

Clones were sequenced by immunoSEQ multiplex PCR, and TCRdb holds only the in-frame ones, with some missing. The sample shows about 1.5 million clones, nearly 99% of them seen only once. The genes are TRBV7-2 and TRBJ1-4; perhaps TRBD1 as D (5 bases). The sequence was collected from a man in his thirties or forties in good health. The sequenced material came from naive CD4+ T cells sorted from blood. Subset denoted: CD45RA+ positively selected. The CDR3 bases are TGTGCCAGCAAGCCAAGCAGGGTGTCTGAAAAACTGTTTTTT. It codes for CASKPSRVSEKLFF.